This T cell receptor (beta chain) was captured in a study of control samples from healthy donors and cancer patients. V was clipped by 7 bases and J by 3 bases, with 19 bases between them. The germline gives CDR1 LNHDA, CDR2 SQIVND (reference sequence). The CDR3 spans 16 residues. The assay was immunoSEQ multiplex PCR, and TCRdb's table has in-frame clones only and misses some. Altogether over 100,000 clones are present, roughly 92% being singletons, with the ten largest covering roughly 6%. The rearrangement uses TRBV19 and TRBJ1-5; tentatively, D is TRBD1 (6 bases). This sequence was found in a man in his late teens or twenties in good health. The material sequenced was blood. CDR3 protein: CASTVQGWGLNQPQHF. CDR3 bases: TGTGCCAGTACCGTACAGGGTTGGGGCCTCAATCAGCCCCAGCATTTT.